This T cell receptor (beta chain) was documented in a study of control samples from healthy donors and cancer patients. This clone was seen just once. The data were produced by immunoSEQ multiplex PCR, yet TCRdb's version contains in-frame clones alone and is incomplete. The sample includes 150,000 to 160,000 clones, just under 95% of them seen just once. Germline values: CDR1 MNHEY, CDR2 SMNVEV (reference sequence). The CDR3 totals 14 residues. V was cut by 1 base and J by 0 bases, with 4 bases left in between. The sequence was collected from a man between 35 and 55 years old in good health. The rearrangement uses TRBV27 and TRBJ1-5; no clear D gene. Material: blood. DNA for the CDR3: TGTGCCAGCAGTTTATATGGTAGCAATCAGCCCCAGCATTTT. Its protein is CASSLYGSNQPQHF.